This is a list of T cell receptor beta chains from one sample in a study of T cell changes during pregnancy in multiple sclerosis. Repertoires were generated with immunoSEQ multiplex PCR, while TCRdb's copy carries only in-frame clones and drops some. The sample holds 65,000 to 80,000 clones, approximately 90% seen once. Sample: CD4+ T cells from peripheral blood mononuclear cells, taken before pregnancy. The receptors stem from a female donor with multiple sclerosis, enrolled in a pregnancy study. Both conserved end residues are part of each CDR3. The order of the fields is D gene, clone size, V gene, J gene, CDR3 DNA, CDR3 protein. D genes are given only for firm matches. Clone size appears in some rows only: once, few, many, or a class for an expanded clone.

D gene: NA
clone size: NA
V gene: TRBV2
J gene: TRBJ1-4
CDR3 DNA: TGTGCCAGCAGTGGCCAGGGCTTTGAAAAACTGTTTTTT
CDR3 protein: CASSGQGFEKLFF

D gene: NA
clone size: few
V gene: TRBV5-1
J gene: TRBJ2-5
CDR3 DNA: TGCGCCAGCAGCGCCCTCGGGGTGGCGGGAGAGACCCAGTACTTC
CDR3 protein: CASSALGVAGETQYF

D gene: TRBD1
clone size: NA
V gene: TRBV2
J gene: TRBJ2-7
CDR3 DNA: TGTGCCAGCAGTTACAGGGGTGACGAGCAGTACTTC
CDR3 protein: CASSYRGDEQYF

D gene: NA
clone size: NA
V gene: TRBV2
J gene: TRBJ1-1
CDR3 DNA: TGTGCCAGCAGTCTGCGGGGACCTTACACTGAAGCTTTCTTT
CDR3 protein: CASSLRGPYTEAFF

D gene: TRBD1
clone size: NA
V gene: TRBV11-3
J gene: TRBJ2-7
CDR3 DNA: TGTGCCAGCAGCCCGGGACAGGGATCCTACGAGCAGTACTTC
CDR3 protein: CASSPGQGSYEQYF

D gene: NA
clone size: NA
V gene: TRBV4-2
J gene: TRBJ1-2
CDR3 DNA: TGTGCCAGCAGCCAAGTGGTGCAGGGGTTGGCTGCCTTC
CDR3 protein: CASSQVVQGLAAF

D gene: NA
clone size: once
V gene: TRBV28
J gene: TRBJ2-1
CDR3 DNA: TGTGCCAGCAGTTTATCAAATGAGCAGTTCTTC
CDR3 protein: CASSLSNEQFF

D gene: TRBD2
clone size: once
V gene: TRBV13
J gene: TRBJ2-1
CDR3 DNA: TGTGCCAGCAGCCGGACTTTAGCGGGAGGGCCTAGCAATGAGCAGTTCTTC
CDR3 protein: CASSRTLAGGPSNEQFF

D gene: TRBD1
clone size: NA
V gene: TRBV6-5
J gene: TRBJ1-1
CDR3 DNA: TGTGCCAGCAGGATGACAGGGGGCACTGAAGCTTTCTTT
CDR3 protein: CASRMTGGTEAFF

D gene: NA
clone size: NA
V gene: TRBV6-1
J gene: TRBJ2-1
CDR3 DNA: TGTGCCAGCAGTGAAGTTTGGAGGGGTGTTGAGCAGTTCTTC
CDR3 protein: CASSEVWRGVEQFF

D gene: NA
clone size: few
V gene: TRBV5-4
J gene: TRBJ1-3
CDR3 DNA: TGTGCCAGCAGCTTGGCAGGGCCCTCTGGAAACACCATATATTTT
CDR3 protein: CASSLAGPSGNTIYF

D gene: TRBD2
clone size: once
V gene: TRBV2
J gene: TRBJ2-5
CDR3 DNA: TGTGCCAGCAGGGGCCCATTAGCGGGACAAGAGACCCAGTACTTC
CDR3 protein: CASRGPLAGQETQYF

D gene: NA
clone size: NA
V gene: TRBV30
J gene: TRBJ2-7
CDR3 DNA: TGTGCCTGGAGTGTACCCTCGGCAGGCTTGATCTCCTACGAGCAGTACTTC
CDR3 protein: CAWSVPSAGLISYEQYF

D gene: NA
clone size: NA
V gene: TRBV7-9
J gene: TRBJ2-3
CDR3 DNA: TGTGCCAGCAGCTTAACAAGAATGGATACGCAGTATTTT
CDR3 protein: CASSLTRMDTQYF

D gene: TRBD2
clone size: NA
V gene: TRBV29-1
J gene: TRBJ2-2
CDR3 DNA: TGCAGCGTAAGAGCGGGGAAGATAACCGGGGAGCTGTTTTTT
CDR3 protein: CSVRAGKITGELFF

D gene: TRBD2
clone size: NA
V gene: TRBV5-1
J gene: TRBJ2-1
CDR3 DNA: TGCGCCAGCAGCCCCTGGACTAGCGGGAGGGCCGGTTTAGGGTCCTACAATGAGCAGTTCTTC
CDR3 protein: CASSPWTSGRAGLGSYNEQFF

D gene: NA
clone size: once
V gene: TRBV2
J gene: TRBJ1-2
CDR3 DNA: TGTGCCAGCAGTGATCGGGTTCCCGGTGGCTACACCTTC
CDR3 protein: CASSDRVPGGYTF

D gene: TRBD2
clone size: once
V gene: TRBV6-1
J gene: TRBJ2-1
CDR3 DNA: TGTGCCAGCAGTCGGGATAGCGGGGTGGGTGAGCAGTTCTTC
CDR3 protein: CASSRDSGVGEQFF

D gene: NA
clone size: NA
V gene: TRBV30
J gene: TRBJ1-1
CDR3 DNA: TGTGCCTGGAGTAGGGAGGACACTGAAGCTTTCTTT
CDR3 protein: CAWSREDTEAFF

D gene: TRBD1
clone size: NA
V gene: TRBV6-1
J gene: TRBJ2-2
CDR3 DNA: TGTGCCAGCAATATTGAACAGGGGGCTGGCGGGGAGCTGTTTTTT
CDR3 protein: CASNIEQGAGGELFF

D gene: TRBD1
clone size: NA
V gene: TRBV25-1
J gene: TRBJ1-6
CDR3 DNA: TGTGCCAGTACACCCGGGACAGGGTTTAATTCACCCCTCCACTTT
CDR3 protein: CASTPGTGFNSPLHF

D gene: TRBD2
clone size: NA
V gene: TRBV19
J gene: TRBJ2-2
CDR3 DNA: TGTGCCAGTAGGTTCCCGGGACTAGCAGAGAACACCGGGGAGCTGTTTTTT
CDR3 protein: CASRFPGLAENTGELFF

D gene: TRBD2
clone size: NA
V gene: TRBV7-2
J gene: TRBJ2-5
CDR3 DNA: TGTGCCAGCAGCTTAGCGCGTCTCGGGGGGGGGCAAGAGACCCAGTACTTC
CDR3 protein: CASSLARLGGGQETQYF

D gene: NA
clone size: NA
V gene: TRBV6-1
J gene: TRBJ1-6
CDR3 DNA: TGTGCCAGCAGTGAATCCCCTTGGGGGAGGGATTCACCCCTCCACTTT
CDR3 protein: CASSESPWGRDSPLHF

D gene: TRBD2
clone size: NA
V gene: TRBV11-2
J gene: TRBJ2-1
CDR3 DNA: TGTGCCAGCAGCCCCACGGGACTAGCGGGGGATGAGCAGTTCTTC
CDR3 protein: CASSPTGLAGDEQFF

D gene: TRBD2
clone size: once
V gene: TRBV19
J gene: TRBJ2-3
CDR3 DNA: TGTGCCAGTAGCTCCCCTAGCGGGAGCCCAGATACGCAGTATTTT
CDR3 protein: CASSSPSGSPDTQYF

D gene: TRBD2
clone size: NA
V gene: TRBV19
J gene: TRBJ2-1
CDR3 DNA: TGTGCCAGTAGTGCGTGGACTAGCGGGCGGGGGCCCGCTTATGAGCAGTTCTTC
CDR3 protein: CASSAWTSGRGPAYEQFF

D gene: TRBD1
clone size: NA
V gene: TRBV30
J gene: TRBJ2-1
CDR3 DNA: TGTGCCTGGCAGGCCGCCGGACAGGGAAACAATGAGCAGTTCTTC
CDR3 protein: CAWQAAGQGNNEQFF

D gene: TRBD1
clone size: NA
V gene: TRBV5-1
J gene: TRBJ2-1
CDR3 DNA: TGCGCCAGCAGCGGGACAGGGTTAGGAGCGGGGTACAATGAGCAGTTCTTC
CDR3 protein: CASSGTGLGAGYNEQFF

D gene: NA
clone size: few
V gene: TRBV29-1
J gene: TRBJ1-1
CDR3 DNA: TGCAGCGTTGAATCGGTTCTGAACACTGAAGCTTTCTTT
CDR3 protein: CSVESVLNTEAFF

D gene: NA
clone size: NA
V gene: TRBV5-1
J gene: TRBJ2-2
CDR3 DNA: TGCGCCAGCAGCCCACTGACAGATCCCACCGGGGAGCTGTTTTTT
CDR3 protein: CASSPLTDPTGELFF

D gene: TRBD2
clone size: NA
V gene: TRBV7-8
J gene: TRBJ2-3
CDR3 DNA: TGTGCCAGCAGCTTAGTTCTACTAGCGGGGGCGGGGATTACAGATACGCAGTATTTT
CDR3 protein: CASSLVLLAGAGITDTQYF

D gene: NA
clone size: once
V gene: TRBV7-9
J gene: TRBJ1-2
CDR3 DNA: TGTGCCAGCAGCGCGGGGCTGGGGTATGGCTACACCTTC
CDR3 protein: CASSAGLGYGYTF

D gene: NA
clone size: NA
V gene: TRBV7-8
J gene: TRBJ1-2
CDR3 DNA: TGTGCCAGCAGCTTAGTCGGGGGATCTAACTATGGCTACACCTTC
CDR3 protein: CASSLVGGSNYGYTF

D gene: NA
clone size: NA
V gene: TRBV19
J gene: TRBJ1-1
CDR3 DNA: TGTGCCAGTAGTCCCGGGGCTGAAGCTTTCTTT
CDR3 protein: CASSPGAEAFF

D gene: NA
clone size: NA
V gene: TRBV9
J gene: TRBJ2-2
CDR3 DNA: TGTGCCAGCAGCCAAACGGGGTCCACCGGGGAGCTGTTTTTT
CDR3 protein: CASSQTGSTGELFF

D gene: NA
clone size: NA
V gene: TRBV2
J gene: TRBJ2-1
CDR3 DNA: TGTGCCAGCAAGGGCGGGGTAGAGAGGAATGAGCAGTTCTTC
CDR3 protein: CASKGGVERNEQFF

D gene: NA
clone size: NA
V gene: TRBV30
J gene: TRBJ1-4
CDR3 DNA: TGTGCCTGGAGTGCGTTGATAGGGAGTGAAAAACTGTTTTTT
CDR3 protein: CAWSALIGSEKLFF

D gene: TRBD1
clone size: NA
V gene: TRBV2
J gene: TRBJ1-5
CDR3 DNA: TGTGCCAGCAGACCTGACAGGGATGGTCCGAATCAGCCCCAGCATTTT
CDR3 protein: CASRPDRDGPNQPQHF

D gene: NA
clone size: NA
V gene: TRBV18
J gene: TRBJ2-3
CDR3 DNA: TGTGCCAGCTCACCACAACAGGCGACTAGCACAGATACGCAGTATTTT
CDR3 protein: CASSPQQATSTDTQYF

D gene: NA
clone size: NA
V gene: TRBV4-1
J gene: TRBJ1-1
CDR3 DNA: TGCGCCAGCAGCCAGGGGACACGTATGAACACTGAAGCTTTCTTT
CDR3 protein: CASSQGTRMNTEAFF

D gene: TRBD2
clone size: NA
V gene: TRBV28
J gene: TRBJ2-1
CDR3 DNA: TGTGCCAGCAGTTTGACCGGGACTAGGGGCAATGAGCAGTTCTTC
CDR3 protein: CASSLTGTRGNEQFF

D gene: NA
clone size: NA
V gene: TRBV5-1
J gene: TRBJ2-5
CDR3 DNA: TGCGCCAGCAGCTATAAAGAGCACCAGTACTTC
CDR3 protein: CASSYKEHQYF